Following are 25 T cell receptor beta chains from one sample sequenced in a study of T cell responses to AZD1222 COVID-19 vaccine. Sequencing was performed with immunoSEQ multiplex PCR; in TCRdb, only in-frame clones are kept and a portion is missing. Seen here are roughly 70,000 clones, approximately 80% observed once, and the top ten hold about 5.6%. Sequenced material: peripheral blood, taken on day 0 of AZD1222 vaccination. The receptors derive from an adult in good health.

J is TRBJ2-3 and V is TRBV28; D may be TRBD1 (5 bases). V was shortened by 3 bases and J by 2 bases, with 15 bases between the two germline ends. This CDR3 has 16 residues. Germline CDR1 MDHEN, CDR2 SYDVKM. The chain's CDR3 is CASSFRGSTVTDTQYF. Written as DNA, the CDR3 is TGTGCCAGCAGTTTTAGGGGAAGCACGGTCACAGATACGCAGTATTTT.

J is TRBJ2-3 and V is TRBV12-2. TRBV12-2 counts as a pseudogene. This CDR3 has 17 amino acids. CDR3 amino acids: CASRSLPGLHSTDTQYF. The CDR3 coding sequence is TGTGCAAGTCGCTCACTACCGGGGCTCCATAGCACAGATACGCAGTATTTT.

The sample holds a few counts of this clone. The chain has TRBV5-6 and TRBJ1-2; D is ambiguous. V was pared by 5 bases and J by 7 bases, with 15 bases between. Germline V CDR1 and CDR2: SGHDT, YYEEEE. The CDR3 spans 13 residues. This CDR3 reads CASRTGRTGGYTF. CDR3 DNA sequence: TGTGCCAGCAGGACTGGGAGGACGGGTGGCTACACCTTC. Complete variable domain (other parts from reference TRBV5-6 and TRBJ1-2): DAGVTQSPTHLIKTRGQQVTLRCSPKSGHDTVSWYQQALGQGPQFIFQYYEEEERQRGNFPDRFSGHQFPNYSSELNVNALLLGDSALYLCASRTGRTGGYTFGSGTRLTVV.

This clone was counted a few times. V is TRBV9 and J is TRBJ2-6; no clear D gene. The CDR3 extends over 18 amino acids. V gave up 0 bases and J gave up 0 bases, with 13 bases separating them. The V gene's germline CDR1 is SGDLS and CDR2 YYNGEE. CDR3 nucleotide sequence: TGTGCCAGCAGCGTAGCAGCCAACCCAGCCTCTGGGGCCAACGTCCTGACTTTC. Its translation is CASSVAANPASGANVLTF.

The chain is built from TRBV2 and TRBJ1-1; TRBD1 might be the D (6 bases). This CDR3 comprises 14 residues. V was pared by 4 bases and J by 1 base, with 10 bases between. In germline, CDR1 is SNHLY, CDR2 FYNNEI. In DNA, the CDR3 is TGTGCCAGCAGTGTGGCAGGGGAGAACACTGAAGCTTTCTTT. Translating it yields CASSVAGENTEAFF.

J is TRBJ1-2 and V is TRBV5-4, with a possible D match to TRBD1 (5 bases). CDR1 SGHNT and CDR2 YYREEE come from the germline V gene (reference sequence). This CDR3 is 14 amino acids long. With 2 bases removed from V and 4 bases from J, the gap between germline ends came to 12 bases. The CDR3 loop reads CASSFTGTAYGYTF. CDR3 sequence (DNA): TGTGCCAGCAGCTTTACCGGGACCGCCTATGGCTACACCTTC.

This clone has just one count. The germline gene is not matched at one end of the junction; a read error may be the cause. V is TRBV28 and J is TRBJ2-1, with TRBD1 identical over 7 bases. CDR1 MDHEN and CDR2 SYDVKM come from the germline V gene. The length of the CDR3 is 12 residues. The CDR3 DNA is TGTGCCAGCAGAACCGGGACAGTTCCTTGGATCTTC. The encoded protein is CASRTGTVPWIF.

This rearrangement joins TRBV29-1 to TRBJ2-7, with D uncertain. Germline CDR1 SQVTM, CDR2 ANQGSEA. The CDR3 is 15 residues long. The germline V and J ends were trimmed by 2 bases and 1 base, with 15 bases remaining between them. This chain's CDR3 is CSVELSAYSSYEQYF. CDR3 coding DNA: TGCAGCGTTGAATTGTCAGCGTATTCTTCCTACGAGCAGTACTTC.

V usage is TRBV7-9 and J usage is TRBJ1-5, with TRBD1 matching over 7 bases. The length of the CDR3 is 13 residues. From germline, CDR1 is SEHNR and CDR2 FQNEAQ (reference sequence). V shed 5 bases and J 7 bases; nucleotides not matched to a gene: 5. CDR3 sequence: CASSPKGGQPQHF. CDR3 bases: TGTGCCAGCAGCCCGAAAGGGGGCCAGCCCCAGCATTTT.

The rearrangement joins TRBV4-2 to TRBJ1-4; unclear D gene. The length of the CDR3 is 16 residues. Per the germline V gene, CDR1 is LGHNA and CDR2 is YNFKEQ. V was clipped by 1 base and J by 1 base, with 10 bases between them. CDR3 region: CASSQVSRRTNEKLFF. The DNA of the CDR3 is TGTGCCAGCAGCCAAGTTAGTAGGCGAACTAATGAAAAACTGTTTTTT.

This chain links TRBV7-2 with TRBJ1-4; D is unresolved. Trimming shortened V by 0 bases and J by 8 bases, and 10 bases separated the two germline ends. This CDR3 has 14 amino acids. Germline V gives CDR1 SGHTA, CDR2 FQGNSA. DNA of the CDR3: TGTGCCAGCAGCTTAGCGCTACCGGAAGAAAAACTGTTTTTT. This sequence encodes CASSLALPEEKLFF.

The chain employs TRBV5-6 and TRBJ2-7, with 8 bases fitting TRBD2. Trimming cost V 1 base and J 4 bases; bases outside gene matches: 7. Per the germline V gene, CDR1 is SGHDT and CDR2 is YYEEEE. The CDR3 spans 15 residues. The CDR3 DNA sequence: TGTGCCAGCAGCTTGCCGACGGGGGGGCCGTACGAGCAGTACTTC. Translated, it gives CASSLPTGGPYEQYF.

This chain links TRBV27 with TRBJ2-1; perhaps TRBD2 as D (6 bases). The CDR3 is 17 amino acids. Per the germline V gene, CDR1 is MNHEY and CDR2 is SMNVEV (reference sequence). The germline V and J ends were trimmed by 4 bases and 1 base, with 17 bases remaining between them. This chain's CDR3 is CASSSVGGSLSYNEQFF. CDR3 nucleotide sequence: TGTGCCAGCAGTTCTGTCGGGGGTAGCCTATCCTACAATGAGCAGTTCTTC.

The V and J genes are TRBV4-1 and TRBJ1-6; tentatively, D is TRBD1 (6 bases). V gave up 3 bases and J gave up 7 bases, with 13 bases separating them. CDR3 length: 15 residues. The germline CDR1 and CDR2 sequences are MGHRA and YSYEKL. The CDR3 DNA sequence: TGCGCCAGCAGCCAGGAACAGGGATCGAATTCACCCCTCCACTTT. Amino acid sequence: CASSQEQGSNSPLHF.

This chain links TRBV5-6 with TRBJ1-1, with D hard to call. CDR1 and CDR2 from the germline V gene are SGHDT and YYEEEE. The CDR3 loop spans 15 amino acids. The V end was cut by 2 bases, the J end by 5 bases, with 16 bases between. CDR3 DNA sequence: TGTGCCAGCAGCTTTGGAGAAGGGTTGGGAACTGAAGCTTTCTTT. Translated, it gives CASSFGEGLGTEAFF.

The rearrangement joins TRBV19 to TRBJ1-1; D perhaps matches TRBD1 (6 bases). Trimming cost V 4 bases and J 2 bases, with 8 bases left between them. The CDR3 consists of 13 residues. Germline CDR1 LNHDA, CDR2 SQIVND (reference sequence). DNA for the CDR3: TGTGCCAGTAGTAGGACAGTTAACACTGAAGCTTTCTTT. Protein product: CASSRTVNTEAFF.

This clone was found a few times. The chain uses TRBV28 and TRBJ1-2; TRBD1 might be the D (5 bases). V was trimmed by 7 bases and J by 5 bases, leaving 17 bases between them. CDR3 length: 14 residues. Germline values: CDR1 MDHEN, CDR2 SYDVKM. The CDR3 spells CASTEAGVGYGYTF. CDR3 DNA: TGTGCCAGCACGGAGGCGGGGGTAGGGTATGGCTACACCTTC.

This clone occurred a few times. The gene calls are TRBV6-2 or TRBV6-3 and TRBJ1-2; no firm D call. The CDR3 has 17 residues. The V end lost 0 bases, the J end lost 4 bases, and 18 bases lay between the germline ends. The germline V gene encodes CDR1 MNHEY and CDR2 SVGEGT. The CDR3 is CASSYSGENIRLYGYTF. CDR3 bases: TGTGCCAGCAGTTACTCCGGGGAAAACATAAGACTCTATGGCTACACCTTC.

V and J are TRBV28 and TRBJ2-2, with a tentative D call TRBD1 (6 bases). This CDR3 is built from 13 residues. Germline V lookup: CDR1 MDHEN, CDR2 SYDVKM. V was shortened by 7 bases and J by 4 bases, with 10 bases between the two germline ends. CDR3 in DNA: TGTGCCAGCAATGCACAGGGCACCGGGGAGCTGTTTTTT. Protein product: CASNAQGTGELFF.

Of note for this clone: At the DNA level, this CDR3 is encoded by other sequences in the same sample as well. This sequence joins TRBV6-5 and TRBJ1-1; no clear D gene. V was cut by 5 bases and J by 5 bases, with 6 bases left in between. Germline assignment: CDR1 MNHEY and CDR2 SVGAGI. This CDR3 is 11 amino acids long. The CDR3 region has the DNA TGTGCCAGCAGTAGCGATACTGAAGCTTTCTTT. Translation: CASSSDTEAFF.

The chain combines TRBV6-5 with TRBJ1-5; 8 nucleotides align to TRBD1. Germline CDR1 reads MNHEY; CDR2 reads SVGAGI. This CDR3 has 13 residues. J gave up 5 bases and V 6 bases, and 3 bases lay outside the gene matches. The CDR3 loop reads CASSAGGHQPQHF. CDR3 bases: TGTGCCAGCAGCGCAGGGGGCCATCAGCCCCAGCATTTT.

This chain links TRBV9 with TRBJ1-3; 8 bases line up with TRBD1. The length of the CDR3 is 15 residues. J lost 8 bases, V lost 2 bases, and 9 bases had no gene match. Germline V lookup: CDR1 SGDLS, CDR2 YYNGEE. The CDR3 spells CASSVGTGAGDTIYF. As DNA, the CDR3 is TGTGCCAGCAGCGTGGGGACAGGCGCTGGGGACACCATATATTTT.

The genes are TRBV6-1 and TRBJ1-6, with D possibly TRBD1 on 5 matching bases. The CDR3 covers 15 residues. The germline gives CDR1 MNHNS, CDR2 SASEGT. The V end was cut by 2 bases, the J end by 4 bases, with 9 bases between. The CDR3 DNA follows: TGTGCCAGCAGTGAATCGAGGGGTTATAATTCACCCCTCCACTTT. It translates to CASSESRGYNSPLHF.

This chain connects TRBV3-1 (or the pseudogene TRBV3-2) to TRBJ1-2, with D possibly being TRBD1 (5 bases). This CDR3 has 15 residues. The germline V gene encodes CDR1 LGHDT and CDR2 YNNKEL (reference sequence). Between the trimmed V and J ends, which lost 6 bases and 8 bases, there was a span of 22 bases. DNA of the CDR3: TGTGCCAGCAGACACAATGACCCAGGGTTAGGGGGCTACACCTTC. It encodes CASRHNDPGLGGYTF.

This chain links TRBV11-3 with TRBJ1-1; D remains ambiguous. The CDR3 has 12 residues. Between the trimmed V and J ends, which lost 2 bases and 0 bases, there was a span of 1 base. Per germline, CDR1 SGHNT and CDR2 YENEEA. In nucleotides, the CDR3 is TGTGCCAGCAGCTTAATGAACACTGAAGCTTTCTTT. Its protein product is CASSLMNTEAFF.